These 26 T cell receptor beta chains were sequenced from one sample in a study of T cell responses to AZD1222 COVID-19 vaccine. Assay used: immunoSEQ multiplex PCR; TCRdb lists only in-frame clones, some missing. Of around 100,000 clones listed, around 89% are singletons. The input for sequencing was peripheral blood, taken on day 0 of AZD1222 vaccination. The receptors stem from an adult in good health.

J is TRBJ1-6 and V is TRBV30; D ambiguous. Germline V gene data show CDR1 as GTSNPN and CDR2 as SVGIG (reference sequence). The CDR3 has 14 residues. The V gene lost 3 bases and the J gene lost 7 bases, with 13 bases spanning the gap. The CDR3 DNA is TGTGCCTGGAGCGAAGAACTAGCGAATTCACCCCTCCACTTT. It translates to CAWSEELANSPLHF. Drawing the rest from reference TRBV30 and TRBJ1-6, the complete variable domain is SQTIHQWPATLVQPVGSPLSLECTVEGTSNPNLYWYRQAAGRGLQLLFYSVGIGQISSEVPQNLSASRPQDRQFILSSKKLLLSDSGFYLCAWSEELANSPLHFGNGTRLTVT.

The rearrangement joins TRBV7-9 to TRBJ2-7; D remains unclear. Trimming removed 4 bases at V and 3 bases at J, with 19 bases between. CDR1 and CDR2 (germline): SEHNR, FQNEAQ (reference sequence). The CDR3 loop spans 16 amino acids. CDR3 in amino acids: CASSYHKARKDYEQYF. The CDR3 DNA reads TGTGCCAGCAGCTACCATAAAGCCCGGAAAGACTACGAGCAGTACTTC.

The chain joins TRBV4-3 to TRBJ1-1; D might be TRBD1 (6 bases). Germline CDR1 reads LGHNA; CDR2 reads YSLEER. V lost 0 bases, J lost 4 bases, and 12 bases lay in between. CDR3 length equals 15 residues. The CDR3: CASSQDRRGLTEAFF. CDR3 DNA: TGCGCCAGCAGCCAAGATCGTCGGGGGCTCACTGAAGCTTTCTTT.

This clone was detected only once. The chain has TRBV6-2 or TRBV6-3 and TRBJ1-1; D is ambiguous. V was shortened by 5 bases and J by 6 bases, with 19 bases between the two germline ends. The CDR3 extends over 15 amino acids. Per the germline V gene, CDR1 is MNHEY and CDR2 is SVGEGT. CDR3 loop: CASSGGGWVGAEAFF. The CDR3 DNA follows: TGTGCCAGCAGTGGTGGTGGTTGGGTTGGGGCTGAAGCTTTCTTT.

The V and J genes are TRBV7-9 and TRBJ2-3, with TRBD2 identical over 10 bases. The V gene's germline CDR1 is SEHNR and CDR2 FQNEAQ (reference sequence). The CDR3 sequence is 15 residues long. V lost 6 bases, J lost 0 bases, and 3 bases stayed unmatched. In DNA, the CDR3 is TGTGCCAGCAGGCCACTAGCGGGGAGCACAGATACGCAGTATTTT. It translates to CASRPLAGSTDTQYF.

The chain has TRBV7-9 and TRBJ1-6, with unresolved D. V lost 3 bases to trimming and J lost 6 bases, with 3 bases between them. This CDR3 comprises 12 residues. Per the germline V gene, CDR1 is SEHNR and CDR2 is FQNEAQ (reference sequence). The chain's CDR3 is CASSFFNSPLHF. The CDR3 DNA sequence: TGTGCCAGCAGCTTTTTTAATTCACCCCTCCACTTT.

A few counts support this clone. V is TRBV9 and J is TRBJ1-1, with D possibly TRBD1 on 5 matching bases. V was clipped by 2 bases and J by 4 bases, with 12 bases between them. The CDR3 is 14 amino acids. CDR1 is SGDLS and CDR2 is YYNGEE in the germline V gene. The CDR3 spells CASSVGGISTEAFF. CDR3 DNA sequence: TGTGCCAGCAGCGTGGGGGGAATAAGCACTGAAGCTTTCTTT. Combining the CDR3 with reference TRBV9 and TRBJ1-1 gives the whole variable domain DSGVTQTPKHLITATGQRVTLRCSPRSGDLSVYWYQQSLDQGLQFLIQYYNGEERAKGNILERFSAQQFPDLHSELNLSSLELGDSALYFCASSVGGISTEAFFGQGTRLTVV.

This sequence joins TRBV6-2 or TRBV6-3 and TRBJ1-1; no firm D call. CDR1 is MNHEY and CDR2 is SVGEGT in the germline V gene. The length of the CDR3 is 14 residues. Trimming shortened V by 2 bases and J by 5 bases, and 12 bases separated the two germline ends. CDR3 protein: CASSYRALETEAFF. The DNA of the CDR3 is TGTGCCAGCAGTTACCGGGCACTGGAGACTGAAGCTTTCTTT.

This rearrangement joins TRBV19 to TRBJ1-2, with a tentative D call TRBD1 (6 bases). The germline CDR1 and CDR2 sequences are LNHDA and SQIVND (reference sequence). Trimming removed 4 bases at V and 5 bases at J, with 8 bases between. This CDR3 is 12 amino acids long. The CDR3 DNA reads as TGTGCCAGTAGTACCGACAGGTATGGCTACACCTTC. It is translated as CASSTDRYGYTF. The full variable domain, rest sourced from reference TRBV19 and TRBJ1-2, is DGGITQSPKYLFRKEGQNVTLSCEQNLNHDAMYWYRQDPGQGLRLIYYSQIVNDFQKGDIAEGYSVSREKKESFPLTVTSAQKNPTAFYLCASSTDRYGYTFGSGTRLTVV.

This clone showed up just a few times. This chain connects TRBV7-3 to TRBJ2-1; no clear D gene. The CDR3 extends over 20 amino acids. Germline V gives CDR1 SGHTA, CDR2 FQGTGA. With 0 bases removed from V and 1 base from J, the gap between germline ends came to 22 bases. The CDR3 nucleotides read TGTGCCAGCAGCTTAACACCCCCTAGTAGTGTACCTAGGTCCTACAATGAGCAGTTCTTC. Translating it yields CASSLTPPSSVPRSYNEQFF.

The chain employs TRBV3-1 (or the pseudogene TRBV3-2) and TRBJ2-3; 10 bases fit TRBD2. The germline V gene encodes CDR1 LGHDT and CDR2 YNNKEL (reference sequence). The CDR3 runs 18 residues. V trimming: 3 bases; J trimming: 2 bases; junction bases outside the gene matches: 11. CDR3: CASSHEPTSGLNTDTQYF. The CDR3, as DNA: TGTGCCAGCAGCCATGAACCGACTAGCGGGCTTAACACAGATACGCAGTATTTT.

The chain recombines TRBV27 with TRBJ2-3; possible D gene TRBD1, 5 bases. In germline, CDR1 is MNHEY, CDR2 SMNVEV (reference sequence). V lost 5 bases, J lost 5 bases, and 11 bases lay in between. The CDR3 sequence is 13 residues long. CDR3 protein: CASSPWTLDTQYF. The CDR3 DNA reads as TGTGCCAGCAGTCCCTGGACATTAGATACGCAGTATTTT.

This chain uses TRBV4-3 with TRBJ1-2; weak D call: TRBD1 (5 bases). V was cut by 0 bases and J by 4 bases, with 12 bases left in between. CDR1 is LGHNA, CDR2 YSLEER, per germline. The CDR3 spans 15 residues. The CDR3 DNA reads as TGCGCCAGCAGCCAAGATTCAGGGATGATCTATGGCTACACCTTC. It yields the protein CASSQDSGMIYGYTF.

This sequence joins TRBV18 and TRBJ1-6; D is uncertain. V shed 6 bases and J shed 9 bases, with 18 bases lying between them. Germline V gene lookup returns CDR1 KGHSH and CDR2 LQKENI. The CDR3 runs to 15 residues. For the CDR3, the DNA is TGTGCCAGCTCCGAAGCCAAGGGCCACGGTTCACCCCTCCACTTT. Its protein is CASSEAKGHGSPLHF.

The rearrangement joins TRBV30 to TRBJ1-3; D is unclear. Between the trimmed V and J ends, which lost 5 bases and 2 bases, there was a span of 13 bases. The CDR3 is made up of 14 amino acids. CDR1 and CDR2 from the germline V gene are GTSNPN and SVGIG (reference sequence). For the CDR3, the DNA is TGTGCCTGGGAAACGGGGTTGGCTGGAAACACCATATATTTT. It is translated as CAWETGLAGNTIYF. The whole variable domain, filled in from reference TRBV30 and TRBJ1-3, reads SQTIHQWPATLVQPVGSPLSLECTVEGTSNPNLYWYRQAAGRGLQLLFYSVGIGQISSEVPQNLSASRPQDRQFILSSKKLLLSDSGFYLCAWETGLAGNTIYFGEGSWLTVV.

This clone was observed a handful of times. The chain recombines TRBV10-3 with TRBJ2-2; 16 bases match TRBD2. This CDR3 spans 18 amino acids. Trimming took 5 bases from V and 1 from J; bases not matched to a gene: 4. Germline values: CDR1 ENHRY, CDR2 SYGVKD. The CDR3 is CAISMGLAGGKNTGELFF. The DNA for the CDR3 is TGTGCCATCAGTATGGGACTAGCGGGGGGGAAGAACACCGGGGAGCTGTTTTTT.

The chain joins TRBV5-4 to TRBJ2-1; 12 nucleotides agree with TRBD2. V lost 4 bases to trimming and J lost 2 bases; unmatched junction nucleotides: 10. Germline lookup yields CDR1 SGHNT and CDR2 YYREEE (reference sequence). This CDR3 region has 18 residues. The CDR3 here is CASSPGASGGATYNEQFF. CDR3 DNA sequence: TGTGCCAGCAGCCCCGGGGCTAGCGGGGGGGCCACCTACAATGAGCAGTTCTTC.

The chain employs TRBV9 and TRBJ2-5; 12 bases align to TRBD1. Germline-derived CDR1 and CDR2 are SGDLS and YYNGEE. V was clipped by 0 bases and J by 0 bases; unmatched bases: 3. The CDR3 totals 17 residues. The CDR3 sequence is CASSVDGTGGHQETQYF. The CDR3 DNA reads as TGTGCCAGCAGCGTAGACGGGACAGGGGGCCACCAAGAGACCCAGTACTTC.

The chain couples TRBV7-2 to TRBJ1-1; D is undetermined. The CDR3 consists of 12 residues. V was shortened by 5 bases and J by 1 base, with 5 bases between the two germline ends. Germline CDR1 is SGHTA and CDR2 is FQGNSA. In DNA form, the CDR3 reads TGTGCCAGCAGCCACAGGAACACTGAAGCTTTCTTT. As protein: CASSHRNTEAFF.

The chain couples TRBV7-3 to TRBJ1-1, with 8 nucleotides matching TRBD1. The CDR3 length is 15 residues. Germline lookup yields CDR1 SGHTA and CDR2 FQGTGA. Losses at the gene ends were 5 bases for V and 1 base for J; bases not matched to a gene: 6. The CDR3 reads CASSPAGGPNTEAFF. The CDR3 bases are TGTGCCAGCAGCCCCGCAGGGGGCCCGAACACTGAAGCTTTCTTT.

V is TRBV7-9 and J is TRBJ1-5; D is unclear. Germline-derived CDR1 and CDR2 are SEHNR and FQNEAQ (reference sequence). Deletions cut 4 bases from V and 0 bases from J, with 10 bases between. CDR3 length equals 15 residues. The CDR3 spells CASSSWRVSNQPQHF. The CDR3 DNA is TGTGCCAGCAGCTCATGGAGGGTTAGCAATCAGCCCCAGCATTTT.

This clone was observed a single time. The chain combines TRBV11-1 with TRBJ2-3; TRBD2 is a possible D gene (6 bases). V dropped 7 bases and J dropped 7 bases, with 24 bases sitting between them. The CDR3 consists of 16 residues. Germline-derived CDR1 and CDR2 are SGHAT and FQDESV (reference sequence). CDR3 residues: CASTPAGTGARNTQYF. The CDR3 DNA reads as TGTGCCAGCACCCCGGCCGGGACTGGTGCTAGAAATACGCAGTATTTT.

J is TRBJ2-3 and V is TRBV19; tentatively, D is TRBD2 (5 bases). The CDR3 is 16 residues long. The germline V gene has CDR1 LNHDA and CDR2 SQIVND (reference sequence). V was cut by 3 bases and J by 6 bases, with 19 bases left in between. The CDR3 reads CASSIYPASRWDTQYF. The CDR3 DNA follows: TGTGCCAGTAGTATCTATCCGGCTAGCAGGTGGGATACGCAGTATTTT. The full variable domain, completed using reference TRBV19 and TRBJ2-3, is DGGITQSPKYLFRKEGQNVTLSCEQNLNHDAMYWYRQDPGQGLRLIYYSQIVNDFQKGDIAEGYSVSREKKESFPLTVTSAQKNPTAFYLCASSIYPASRWDTQYFGPGTRLTVL.

The chain uses TRBV9 and TRBJ2-6; no reliable D call. Deletions cut 10 bases from V and 0 bases from J, with 11 bases between. There are 14 residues in the CDR3. Germline V CDR1 and CDR2: SGDLS, YYNGEE. CDR3 DNA sequence: TGTGCCTCAGAGGAAATCTCTGGGGCCAACGTCCTGACTTTC. Encoded protein: CASEEISGANVLTF.

As for this clone: The junction departs from germline at one end; a sequencing error may be responsible. The CDR3 region has the DNA TGCGCCCGCAGCGCCTGGGGGGACAGGGGGAGAACAGATACGCAGTATTTT. The encoded protein is CARSAWGDRGRTDTQYF. The V and J genes are TRBV5-1 and TRBJ2-3; TRBD1 matches at 11 bases. This CDR3 has 17 amino acids. CDR1 and CDR2 from the germline V gene are SGHRS and YFSETQ.

The chain employs TRBV18 and TRBJ1-2; tentatively, D is TRBD1 (5 bases). This CDR3 comprises 18 residues. Trimming removed 1 base at V and 5 bases at J, with 23 bases between. Germline V lookup: CDR1 KGHSH, CDR2 LQKENI. The CDR3 DNA follows: TGTGCCAGCTCACCACTTGGTAGGGGCGGAAACTTGGGGTATGGCTACACCTTC. Translated, it gives CASSPLGRGGNLGYGYTF.